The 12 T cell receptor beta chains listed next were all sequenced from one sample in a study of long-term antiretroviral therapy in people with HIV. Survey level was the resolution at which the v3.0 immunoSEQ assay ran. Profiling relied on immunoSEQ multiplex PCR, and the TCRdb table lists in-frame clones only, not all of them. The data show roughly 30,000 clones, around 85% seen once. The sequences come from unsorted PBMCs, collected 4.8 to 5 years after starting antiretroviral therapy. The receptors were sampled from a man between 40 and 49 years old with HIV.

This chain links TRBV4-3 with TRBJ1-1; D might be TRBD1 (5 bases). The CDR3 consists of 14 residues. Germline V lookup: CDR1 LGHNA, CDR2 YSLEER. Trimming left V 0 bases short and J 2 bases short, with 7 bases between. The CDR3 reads CASSQEDSNTEAFF. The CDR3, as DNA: TGCGCCAGCAGCCAAGAAGACAGCAACACTGAAGCTTTCTTT.

CDR3 amino acids: CASSLPDREETQYF. Here the CDR3 DNA reads TGTGCCAGCAGCTTGCCGGACAGGGAAGAGACCCAGTACTTC. This chain connects TRBV7-9 to TRBJ2-5; TRBD1 aligns across 8 bases. From germline, CDR1 is SEHNR and CDR2 FQNEAQ (reference sequence). The V segment lost 3 bases and the J segment 3 bases; nucleotides outside the gene matches: 3. There are 14 residues in the CDR3.

This CDR3 reads CASSIPGNTIYF. The CDR3 region has the DNA TGTGCCAGTAGTATCCCGGGAAACACCATATATTTT. V and J are TRBV19 and TRBJ1-3, with D unclear. CDR3 length: 12 amino acids. Between the trimmed V and J ends, which lost 3 bases and 4 bases, there was a span of 4 bases. Germline V CDR1 and CDR2: LNHDA, SQIVND (reference sequence).

The CDR3 DNA reads as TGTGCCAGCAGCTTAGCGCTAACAGGGAAAGGGGAGCTGTTTTTT. Protein product: CASSLALTGKGELFF. The chain recombines TRBV7-2 with TRBJ2-2; possible D gene TRBD1, 6 bases. The CDR3 loop spans 15 amino acids. The germline gives CDR1 SGHTA, CDR2 FQGNSA. Trimming pared 0 bases from V and 8 bases from J, leaving 13 bases between.

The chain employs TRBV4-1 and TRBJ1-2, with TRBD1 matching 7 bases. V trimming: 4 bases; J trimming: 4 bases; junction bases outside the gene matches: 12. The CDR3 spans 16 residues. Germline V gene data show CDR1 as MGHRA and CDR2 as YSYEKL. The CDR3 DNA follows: TGCGCCAGCAGCCCGAGTAAGGGGGCGTTCTCCTATGGCTACACCTTC. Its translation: CASSPSKGAFSYGYTF.

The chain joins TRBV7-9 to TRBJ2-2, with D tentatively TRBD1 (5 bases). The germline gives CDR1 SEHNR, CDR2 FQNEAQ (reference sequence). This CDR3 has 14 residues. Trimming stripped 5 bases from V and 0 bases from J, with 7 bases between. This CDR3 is CASSQQANTGELFF. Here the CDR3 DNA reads TGTGCCAGCAGCCAACAGGCGAACACCGGGGAGCTGTTTTTT.

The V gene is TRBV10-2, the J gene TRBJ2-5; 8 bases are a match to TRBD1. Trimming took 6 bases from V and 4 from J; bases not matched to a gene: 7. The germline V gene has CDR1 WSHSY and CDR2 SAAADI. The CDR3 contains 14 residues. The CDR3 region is CASSPGQAGETQYF. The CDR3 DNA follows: TGCGCCAGCAGCCCGGGACAGGCGGGAGAGACCCAGTACTTC.

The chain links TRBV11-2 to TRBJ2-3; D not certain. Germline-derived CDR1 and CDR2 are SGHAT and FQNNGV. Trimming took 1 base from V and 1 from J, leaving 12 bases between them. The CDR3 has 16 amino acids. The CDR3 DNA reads TGTGCCAGCAGCTTAGTCGCCGTCCCGGGCACAGATACGCAGTATTTT. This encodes CASSLVAVPGTDTQYF.

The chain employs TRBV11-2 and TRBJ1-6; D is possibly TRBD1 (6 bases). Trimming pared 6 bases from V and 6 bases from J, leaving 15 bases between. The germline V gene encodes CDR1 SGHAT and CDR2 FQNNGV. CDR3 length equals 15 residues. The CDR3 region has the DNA TGTGCCAGCAGTCCGGGAGGGGGGACTAATTCACCCCTCCACTTT. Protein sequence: CASSPGGGTNSPLHF.

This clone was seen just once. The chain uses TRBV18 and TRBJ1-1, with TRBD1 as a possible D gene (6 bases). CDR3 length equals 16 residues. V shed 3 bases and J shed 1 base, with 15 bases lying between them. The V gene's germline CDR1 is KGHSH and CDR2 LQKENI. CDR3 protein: CASSPNPGTRNTEAFF. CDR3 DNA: TGTGCCAGCTCACCGAATCCCGGGACAAGGAACACTGAAGCTTTCTTT.

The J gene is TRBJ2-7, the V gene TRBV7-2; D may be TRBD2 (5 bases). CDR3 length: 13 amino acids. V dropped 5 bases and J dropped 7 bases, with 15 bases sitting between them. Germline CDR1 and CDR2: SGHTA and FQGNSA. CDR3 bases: TGTGCCAGCAGCCCCTGGCGGGCCCTGGAGCAGTACTTC. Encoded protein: CASSPWRALEQYF.

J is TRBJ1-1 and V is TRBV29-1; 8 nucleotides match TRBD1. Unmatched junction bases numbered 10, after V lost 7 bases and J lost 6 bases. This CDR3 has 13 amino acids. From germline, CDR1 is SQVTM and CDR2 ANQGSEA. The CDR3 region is CSGSTGDKAEAFF. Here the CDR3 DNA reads TGCAGCGGATCGACAGGGGATAAGGCTGAAGCTTTCTTT.